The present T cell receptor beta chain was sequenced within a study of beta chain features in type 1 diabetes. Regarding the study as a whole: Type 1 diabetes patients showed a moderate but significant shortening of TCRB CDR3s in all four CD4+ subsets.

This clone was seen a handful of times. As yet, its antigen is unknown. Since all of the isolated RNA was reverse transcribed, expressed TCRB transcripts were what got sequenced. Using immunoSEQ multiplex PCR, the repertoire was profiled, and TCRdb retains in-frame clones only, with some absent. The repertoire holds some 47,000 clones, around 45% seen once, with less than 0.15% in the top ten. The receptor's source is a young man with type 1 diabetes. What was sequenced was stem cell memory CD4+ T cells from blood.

In nucleotides, the CDR3 is TGTGCCAGCAGCTTAGTGGGCGATTTCTACGAGCAGTACTTC. This codes for CASSLVGDFYEQYF. This rearrangement joins TRBV7-9 to TRBJ2-7, with D uncertain. The CDR3 runs to 14 residues. The V and J ends lost 1 base and 3 bases respectively, with 10 bases between them. CDR1 is SEHNR and CDR2 is FQNEAQ in the germline V gene (reference sequence).